This T cell receptor beta chain emerged from a study of lymphopenia after photon versus proton radiotherapy. Repertoires were generated with immunoSEQ multiplex PCR, while TCRdb's copy carries only in-frame clones and drops some. The sample lists around 26,000 clones, nearly 85% occurring once. V dropped 0 bases and J dropped 3 bases, with 12 bases sitting between them. Germline CDR1 and CDR2: LGHNA and YSLEER. The CDR3 consists of 16 residues. The TCR sequence derives from a woman aged 70-85 years with pancreatic cancer. The chain carries TRBV4-3 and TRBJ2-4, with D unresolved. The specimen was peripheral blood, collected from a patient treated with proton-based radiotherapy. CDR3 in DNA: TGCGCCAGCAGCCAAGATGTGGACCTTGGCAAAAACATTCAGTACTTC. Protein: CASSQDVDLGKNIQYF.